This T cell receptor beta chain comes out of a study of T-cell reconstitution after alpha-beta-depleted transplantation in children. Study observations and caveats: Reportedly, roughly two months post-transplant, alpha-beta T cells arose from several hundred expanded graft clones.

CDR3 size: 14 residues. Trimming removed 2 bases from V and 2 bases from J, with 9 bases in between. Germline CDR1 reads MNHEY; CDR2 reads SVGEGT. Only a few counts were recorded for this clonotype. What it binds is unknown. The authors prepared the TCRbeta library with unique molecular identifiers. TCRdb recomputed calls from the PCR reads with MiXCR, one row per CDR3 protein. This sample has under 850,000 distinct CDR3 sequences; about an eighth occur once, and the top ten carry around 0.76%. This chain uses TRBV6-2 or TRBV6-3 with TRBJ2-5, with TRBD2 as a possible D gene (6 bases). The clonotype originates from a girl aged 2 to 10 with congenital amegakaryocytic thrombocytopenia, due to receive a stem cell transplant. This specimen was PBMCs, taken before TCRalphabeta/CD19-depleted stem cell transplant. The CDR3 DNA reads TGTGCCAGCAGTTACGGGGCGGGACAAGAGACCCAGTACTTC. Protein product: CASSYGAGQETQYF.